Each of the 2 T cell receptor beta chains below was sequenced from the same sample in a study of blood T cell repertoires in COVID-19. Data came from immunoSEQ multiplex PCR; TCRdb stores just in-frame clones and leaves some out. In the table there are 250,000 to 350,000 clones, about 89% of which are singletons. The source material was peripheral blood. The receptor set was obtained from a man aged 18 to 35 who had recovered from COVID-19.

The chain links TRBV10-3 to TRBJ2-2; 7 bases fit TRBD1. The trim removed 2 bases at V and 7 bases at J, leaving 4 bases unmatched. The CDR3 loop spans 14 amino acids. Germline loops: CDR1 ENHRY, CDR2 SYGVKD. The CDR3 region has the DNA TGTGCCATCAGTGAGCACACAGGGGACGGGGAGCTGTTTTTT. The encoded protein is CAISEHTGDGELFF.

This chain connects TRBV2 to TRBJ2-1, with a weak D call TRBD2 (6 bases). Trimming pared 8 bases from V and 4 bases from J, leaving 21 bases between. Germline CDR1 SNHLY, CDR2 FYNNEI. The CDR3 runs to 16 residues. The CDR3 sequence: CASAMEGTGQYNEQFF. The CDR3 coding sequence is TGTGCCAGCGCTATGGAGGGGACTGGTCAATACAATGAGCAGTTCTTC.